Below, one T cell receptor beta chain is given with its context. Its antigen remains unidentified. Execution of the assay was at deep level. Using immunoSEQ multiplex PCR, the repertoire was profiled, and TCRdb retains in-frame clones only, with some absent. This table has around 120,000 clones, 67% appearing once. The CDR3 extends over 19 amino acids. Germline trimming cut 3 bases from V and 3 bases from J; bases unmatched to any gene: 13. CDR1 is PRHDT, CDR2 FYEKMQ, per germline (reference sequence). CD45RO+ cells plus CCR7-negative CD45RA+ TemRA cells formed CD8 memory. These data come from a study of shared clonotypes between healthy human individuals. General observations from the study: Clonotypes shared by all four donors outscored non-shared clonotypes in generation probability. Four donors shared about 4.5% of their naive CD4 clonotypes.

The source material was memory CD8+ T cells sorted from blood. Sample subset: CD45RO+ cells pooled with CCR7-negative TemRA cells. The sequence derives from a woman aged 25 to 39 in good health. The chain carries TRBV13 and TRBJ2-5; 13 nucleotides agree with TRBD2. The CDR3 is CASSFSRFQGLAGKETQYF. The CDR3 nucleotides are TGTGCCAGCAGCTTTTCACGCTTCCAGGGACTAGCGGGAAAAGAGACCCAGTACTTC. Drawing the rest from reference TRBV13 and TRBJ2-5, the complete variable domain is AAGVIQSPRHLIKEKRETATLKCYPIPRHDTVYWYQQGPGQDPQFLISFYEKMQSDKGSIPDRFSAQQFSDYHSELNMSSLELGDSALYFCASSFSRFQGLAGKETQYFGPGTRLLVL.